The 24 T cell receptor beta chains reported below all come from one sample, sequenced in a study of tissue T cells after allogeneic stem cell transplantation. Generated by immunoSEQ multiplex PCR, the TCRdb table keeps only in-frame clones and is missing some. The data show 430 or so clones, about 51% seen once. Time point in this sample: mouse harvest day 14 after allogeneic transplant. Mouse grafts combined 10^7 T-cell-depleted bone marrow cells with 10^6 splenic CD5+ T cells. Sample: liver tissue. The receptors derive from a female BALB/c mouse given C57BL/6 T cells with graft-versus-host disease after an allogeneic hematopoietic cell transplant.

To note about this clone: Gene names are mouse gene names. The read comes to an end 1 residue before the CDR3 does, leaving the germline J gene to fill in the end. The chain recombines TRBV26 with TRBJ2-7, with D possibly being TRBD1 (6 bases). This CDR3 comprises 13 residues. Between the trimmed V and J ends, which lost 4 bases and 7 bases, there was a span of 14 bases. Looked up from germline, CDR1 is KGHPV and CDR2 is FQNQEV (reference sequence). CDR3 sequence: CASSPRQEGEQYF. The DNA read from the CDR3 is TGTGCCAGCAGTCCCAGACAGGAGGGGGAACAGTAC.

This clone has more than one count but fewer than ten. Gene names are the mouse ones. The CDR3 end is not reached by the read, which stops 1 residue before it; the germline J gene fills it in. The chain employs TRBV4 and TRBJ2-1; 14 bases line up with TRBD2. V shed 5 bases and J 7 bases; nucleotides not matched to a gene: 10. CDR1 and CDR2 (germline): LGHDT, YNNKQL (reference sequence). CDR3 length: 17 residues. The DNA read from the CDR3 is TGTGCCAGCAGCCACCGGGACTGGGGGGGCGCAAGGGCTGAGCAGTTC. Translated, it gives CASSHRDWGGARAEQF. The complete CDR3 reads CASSHRDWGGARAEQFF.

Concerning this clone: Gene names and germline match the mouse. The read gets to within 1 residue of the CDR3 end, and the germline J gene fills in the rest. V and J are TRBV5 and TRBJ2-1, with D unresolved. The germline V gene has CDR1 LGHNA and CDR2 YNLKQL (reference sequence). This CDR3 comprises 11 residues. Trimming took 2 bases from V and 5 from J, leaving 1 base between them. The CDR3 loop reads CASSQNAEQFF. The sequenced CDR3 bases are TGTGCCAGCAGCCAAAATGCTGAGCAGTTC.

This clone turned up a few times. The genes and germline here are from mouse. The read gets to within 1 residue of the CDR3 end, and the germline J gene fills in the rest. The rearrangement joins TRBV3 to TRBJ2-7; 10 nucleotides align to TRBD1. V gave up 5 bases and J gave up 7 bases; unmatched junction bases: 5. Germline V lookup: CDR1 SNHLY, CDR2 FYNGKV (reference sequence). The CDR3 extends over 13 amino acids. CDR3 bases read: TGTGCCAGCAGCCGACAGGGGGCAGGGGAACAGTAC. Translated, it gives CASSRQGAGEQY. The whole CDR3 sequence reads CASSRQGAGEQYF. The variable domain in full, completed from reference TRBV3 and TRBJ2-7, reads GPKVLQIPSHQIIDMGQMVTLNCDPVSNHLYFYWYKQILGQQMEFLVNFYNGKVMEKSKLFKDQFSVERPDGSYFTLKIQPTALEDSAVYFCASSRQGAGEQYFGPGTRLTVL.

This clone was recorded a few times. Gene names and germline refer to mouse. The DNA read from the CDR3 is TGTGCCAGCGGTGGGGGAAGAGAAGTCTTC. It specifies CASGGGREVF. The full CDR3 protein reads CASGGGREVFF. V is TRBV13-2 and J is TRBJ1-1; D not resolved. The read terminates 1 residue before the CDR3 end, so the remaining end is supplied by the germline J gene. The germline CDR1 and CDR2 sequences are NNHNN and SYGAGS (reference sequence). V was pared by 3 bases and J by 7 bases, with 7 bases between. There are 11 residues in the CDR3.

This clone was seen only a few times. Germline and genes: mouse. The CDR3 sequence: CATQQGGEQYF. CDR3 DNA, as far as it was read: TGTGCCACCCAACAGGGAGGAGAACAGTAC. V gene TRBV13-2 combines with J gene TRBJ2-7; perhaps TRBD1 as D (6 bases). The read stops 1 residue short of the end of the CDR3; the missing end is completed from the germline J gene. The CDR3 length is 11 residues. V lost 9 bases, J lost 7 bases, and 14 bases lay in between. Per the germline V gene, CDR1 is NNHNN and CDR2 is SYGAGS (reference sequence).

This clone was found a few times. Gene and germline names: mouse. The missing CDR3 end, 1 residue past where the read stops, is filled in from the germline J gene. The chain is built from TRBV29 and TRBJ1-1; the D gene is possibly TRBD1 (6 bases). The V gene lost 3 bases and the J gene lost 0 bases, with 14 bases spanning the gap. The CDR3 covers 16 residues. The germline gives CDR1 MSHET, CDR2 SYDVDS. CDR3 DNA (partial): TGTGCTAGCAGTTTTTCGGGGAGGGGGACAAACACAGAAGTCTTC. The encoded protein is CASSFSGRGTNTEVF. The whole CDR3 region reads CASSFSGRGTNTEVFF.

Turning to this clone: Gene names and germline match the mouse. With the read ending 1 residue before the CDR3 end, the germline J gene is used to fill in that end. This sequence joins TRBV3 and TRBJ1-2; no definite D call. From germline, CDR1 is SNHLY and CDR2 FYNGKV (reference sequence). V lost 0 bases to trimming and J lost 0 bases, with 2 bases between them. The CDR3 is 13 residues long. CDR3 DNA (partial): TGTGCCAGCAGCTTAGCAGCAAACTCCGACTACACC. Encoded protein: CASSLAANSDYT. The full CDR3 sequence reads CASSLAANSDYTF.

As for this clone: Mouse gene names and germline throughout. The sequenced fragment ends 1 residue before the CDR3 boundary, so the rest is inferred from the germline J gene. The chain carries TRBV2 and TRBJ2-4, with D tentatively TRBD1 (6 bases). The V and J ends lost 0 bases and 0 bases respectively, with 7 bases between them. The length of the CDR3 is 15 residues. CDR1 is LGHNA, CDR2 YSYQKL, per germline. CDR3 region: CASSQDRGSQNTLYF. CDR3 DNA (partial): TGTGCCAGCAGCCAAGACAGGGGCAGTCAAAACACCTTGTAC.

Comment on this clone: These gene names are mouse names. The read terminates 1 residue before the CDR3 end, so the remaining end is supplied by the germline J gene. This chain joins TRBV14 and TRBJ1-4; 9 nucleotides match TRBD1. CDR1 and CDR2 from the germline V gene are SGHDT and FRDEAV. The CDR3 extends over 19 amino acids. V lost 3 bases, J lost 0 bases, and 12 bases stayed unmatched. This CDR3 reads CASSSTGTGREISNERLFF. The part of the CDR3 DNA that was read is TGTGCCAGCAGTTCTACCGGGACAGGGAGGGAAATTTCCAACGAAAGATTATTT.

This clone is labeled as hyperexpanded (1% or more). The genes and germline here are from mouse. The read ends 1 residue shy of where the CDR3 ends; the end is completed using the germline J gene. The chain couples TRBV4 to TRBJ2-7; 7 nucleotides align to TRBD2. CDR1 LGHDT and CDR2 YNNKQL come from the germline V gene (reference sequence). CDR3 length: 12 amino acids. After removal of 6 bases from V and 3 bases from J, the junction contained 2 bases not matched to a gene. CDR3 residues: CASRRGGYEQYF. CDR3 DNA, as far as it was read: TGTGCCAGCAGACGGGGGGGCTATGAACAGTAC.

A remark on this clone: A junction boundary mismatches the germline segment, possibly from a read error. The gene names here belong to mouse. The read finishes 1 residue shy of the CDR3 end, and the germline J gene is used to complete it. The rearrangement links TRBV13-2 to TRBJ2-5, with 8 bases fitting TRBD2. The CDR3 is 16 residues long. Germline lookup yields CDR1 NNHNN and CDR2 SYGAGS (reference sequence). The CDR3 bases that were read are TGTGCCCGCGGGGGGGGACGGGGGGGGCGCGAAGACACCCAGTAC. Residues: CARGGGRGGREDTQY. The whole CDR3 region reads CARGGGRGGREDTQYF.

The sample holds a few counts of this clone. Gene names follow the mouse nomenclature. Read coverage stops 1 residue before the CDR3 terminus; the germline J gene supplies the remainder. The chain employs TRBV3 and TRBJ2-7; 12 positions match TRBD1. Germline loops: CDR1 SNHLY, CDR2 FYNGKV (reference sequence). The CDR3 spans 14 residues. V trimming: 1 base; J trimming: 6 bases; junction bases outside the gene matches: 1. This CDR3 is CASSLGDRGLEQYF. The sequenced part of the CDR3 DNA is TGTGCCAGCAGCTTAGGGGACAGGGGGCTTGAACAGTAC. Based on the CDR3 plus reference TRBV3 and TRBJ2-7, the full variable domain is GPKVLQIPSHQIIDMGQMVTLNCDPVSNHLYFYWYKQILGQQMEFLVNFYNGKVMEKSKLFKDQFSVERPDGSYFTLKIQPTALEDSAVYFCASSLGDRGLEQYFGPGTRLTVL.

Concerning this clone: The genes are named according to mouse. The CDR3 end is not reached by the read, which stops 1 residue before it; the germline J gene fills it in. This chain connects TRBV26 to TRBJ1-4, with 8 nucleotides matching TRBD1. The CDR3 is 15 residues long. After removal of 5 bases from V and 2 bases from J, the junction contained 4 bases not matched to a gene. Germline CDR1 KGHPV, CDR2 FQNQEV (reference sequence). The CDR3 loop reads CASSSGGKSNERLFF. The CDR3 DNA, read in part, is TGTGCCAGCAGTTCAGGGGGCAAGTCCAACGAAAGATTATTT.

In regard to this clone: This may stem from a read error, because a much larger clone lies one nucleotide away. Genes and germline are mouse. Read data end 1 residue before the CDR3 end; the end is taken from the germline J gene. The identical CDR3 is also encoded by other nucleotide sequences in the sample. The chain employs TRBV16 and TRBJ2-1; 9 bases fit TRBD2. V lost 6 bases and J lost 1; bases outside the gene matches: 4. Per the germline V gene, CDR1 is SGHSA and CDR2 is FRNQAP. The CDR3 contains 15 residues. Incomplete CDR3 DNA: TGTGCAAGCAGTCCAGGACTGGGGAACTATGCTGAGCAGTTC. This sequence encodes CASSPGLGNYAEQF. The full CDR3 reads CASSPGLGNYAEQFF.

A note on this clone: The gene names here belong to mouse. The read halts 1 residue ahead of the CDR3 end, with the missing end drawn from the germline J gene. The genes are TRBV13-2 and TRBJ2-5; 10 bases agree with TRBD2. This CDR3 spans 14 amino acids. Per germline, CDR1 NNHNN and CDR2 SYGAGS (reference sequence). The V and J ends lost 6 bases and 3 bases, in that order; junction bases with no gene match: 4. CDR3 sequence: CASARLGGQDTQYF. CDR3 DNA (partial): TGTGCCAGCGCTCGACTGGGGGGTCAAGACACCCAGTAC.

Comments on this clone: Gene names are the mouse ones. CDR3 bases read: TGTGCCAGCACCTCCGGGAGCTATGAACAGTAC. It encodes CASTSGSYEQY. The entire CDR3 protein is CASTSGSYEQYF. J is TRBJ2-7 and V is TRBV13-1; D not resolved. The read ends 1 residue early relative to the CDR3; the germline J gene fills the gap. CDR3 length: 12 amino acids. V shed 6 bases and J shed 3 bases, with 10 bases lying between them. Germline CDR1 and CDR2: NSHNY and SYGAGN.

This clone has just a few counts. These gene names are mouse names. The read is 1 residue too short to cover the CDR3 end, so that end is filled in from the germline J gene. The chain combines TRBV26 with TRBJ2-1; TRBD1 matches at 7 bases. This CDR3 has 13 residues. The V gene's germline CDR1 is KGHPV and CDR2 FQNQEV (reference sequence). Unmatched junction bases numbered 4, after V lost 4 bases and J lost 7 bases. The CDR3 is CASSQQGWAEQFF. The sequenced part of the CDR3 DNA is TGTGCCAGCAGTCAACAGGGGTGGGCTGAGCAGTTC.

This clone occurred a few times. Genes and germline come from the mouse. The read stops 1 residue short of the end of the CDR3; the missing end is completed from the germline J gene. The chain is built from TRBV3 and TRBJ2-7; D is possibly TRBD1 (5 bases). In germline, CDR1 is SNHLY, CDR2 FYNGKV (reference sequence). This CDR3 region has 12 residues. V was cut by 2 bases and J by 7 bases, with 9 bases left in between. CDR3 bases read: TGTGCCAGCAGCTTACCAGGGAGGGAACAGTAC. Its protein is CASSLPGREQY. The full CDR3 is CASSLPGREQYF.

As concerns this clone: Gene names and germline match the mouse. The read ends 1 residue shy of where the CDR3 ends; the end is completed using the germline J gene. V is TRBV19 and J is TRBJ2-7; 7 bases agree with TRBD2. The CDR3 length is 14 residues. Trimming removed 5 bases from V and 0 bases from J; junction bases left unmatched: 5. Germline V gene data show CDR1 as FNHDT and CDR2 as SITEND (reference sequence). The CDR3 bases that were read are TGTGCCAGCAGACGGGGGGGGAGCTCCTATGAACAGTAC. It yields the protein CASRRGGSSYEQY. The CDR3 in its entirety is CASRRGGSSYEQYF.

Worth noting for this clone: Germline and genes here are mouse. CDR3 DNA, as far as it was read: TGTGCCAGCAGTGCGACTGGGGATTATGAACAGTAC. Its translation: CASSATGDYEQY. The CDR3 in its entirety is CASSATGDYEQYF. The chain joins TRBV13-1 to TRBJ2-7; 8 bases match TRBD2. The read falls 1 residue short of the CDR3 end, and the missing part is taken from the germline J gene. V dropped 3 bases and J dropped 4; count of bases not matched to a gene: 3. This CDR3 contains 13 residues. In germline, CDR1 is NSHNY, CDR2 SYGAGN.

Concerning this clone itself: Gene names refer to mouse genes. The CDR3 is cut off 1 residue early in the read; its end comes from the germline J gene. The chain joins TRBV14 to TRBJ2-7, with 7 positions matching TRBD2. The V and J ends lost 2 bases and 0 bases, in that order; junction bases with no gene match: 2. The CDR3 has 14 residues. CDR1 SGHDT and CDR2 FRDEAV come from the germline V gene. The CDR3: CASSLGGSSYEQYF. The part of the CDR3 DNA that was read is TGTGCCAGCAGTTTGGGGGGGAGCTCCTATGAACAGTAC.

This clone was recorded a few times. Gene names and germline refer to mouse. The CDR3 goes on 1 residue after the read ends, and that part is filled in from the germline J gene. The chain carries TRBV23 and TRBJ2-7; the DNA was not used to check the table's D call, TRBD1. The CDR3 totals 12 residues. Per germline, CDR1 KGHTA and CDR2 FQNQQP. The sequenced CDR3 bases are TGCTCCAGCAGTCGACAGGGGGTTGAACAGTAC. It is translated as CSSSRQGVEQY. The whole CDR3 sequence reads CSSSRQGVEQYF.

This clone is deemed hyperexpanded. Germline and genes: mouse. The read gets to within 1 residue of the CDR3 end, and the germline J gene fills in the rest. This sequence joins TRBV19 and TRBJ1-3; 10 bases align to TRBD1. Germline V gene sequence: CDR1 FNHDT, CDR2 SITEND (reference sequence). CDR3 size: 16 residues. Unmatched junction bases numbered 5, after V lost 4 bases and J lost 1 base. CDR3 amino acids: CASSAGTGASGNTLYF. The sequenced part of the CDR3 DNA is TGTGCCAGCAGTGCCGGGACAGGGGCCTCTGGAAATACGCTCTAT. Full variable domain (remainder filled in from reference TRBV19 and TRBJ1-3): GGIITQTPKFLIGQEGQKLTLKCQQNFNHDTMYWYRQDSGKGLRLIYYSITENDLQKGDLSEGYDASREKKSSFSLTVTSAQKNEMAVFLCASSAGTGASGNTLYFGEGSRLIVV.